This T cell receptor beta chain emerged from a study of T-cell memory formation after mild COVID-19. Study-wide results and caveats: Clones that shrank (day 15 to 85) were balanced CD4/CD8, whereas later expanders leaned CD4+. CM and EM subsets held most contracting CD4+ clones; EMRA held CD8+ ones.

Germline CDR1 is SGHAT and CDR2 is FQDESV (reference sequence). The CDR3 loop spans 14 amino acids. V was pared by 9 bases and J by 8 bases, with 10 bases of the junction left unmatched. As for this clonotype: The antigen is not known.

A single record per CDR3 protein comes from TCRdb applying MiXCR to the 5' RACE reads. This table has 110,000 to 150,000 distinct CDR3 sequences, around 14% appearing once. The source material was PBMCs or a T cell subset sorted from them (not recorded which). The source is an adult woman who had mild COVID-19 (a few samples of this study predate the infection). Cell type and time point are not known. The chain combines TRBV11-1 with TRBJ2-1; 10 nucleotides match TRBD2. As DNA, the CDR3 is TGTGCCAGTTCCTTTGCGAGCGGGGGGGATGAGCAGTTCTTC. Translated, it gives CASSFASGGDEQFF.